This TCR beta chain was captured by sequencing in a study of T cells after yellow fever vaccination. Study findings and constraints: Boosting was followed by the reappearance of most primary-vaccination clones (roughly 95% CD4, about 90% CD8). The secondary response was weaker, and its peak arrived faster, on day 5 versus 15. The study noted that FACS-sorted repertoires could contain abundant clonotypes contaminating from the bulk population.

V shed 1 base and J shed 11 bases, with 6 bases lying between them. The CDR3 covers 12 residues. Per germline, CDR1 SGHAT and CDR2 FQNNGV. 5'RACE template switching added a universal primer site and UMIs to TCR cDNA. From the 5' RACE reads, TCRdb called clonotypes with MiXCR, one entry per CDR3 protein. The table records hundreds of thousands of distinct CDR3 sequences, 15% to 20% of them present only once. Of note for this clonotype: Its antigen is unknown.

The input for sequencing was PBMCs, taken 15 days after the yellow fever booster vaccination. The chain links TRBV11-2 to TRBJ1-6, with D unresolved. The sequence derives from a young man who received the YFV17D yellow fever vaccine. As DNA, the CDR3 is TGTGCCAGCAGCTTAGGGCAGCCACCCCTCCACTTT. Encoded protein: CASSLGQPPLHF.